Given below is one T cell receptor beta chain in context. This clonotype occurred a few times. What antigen it recognizes has not been identified. No quality values exist for individual bases; no much larger clone is one base distant. The CDR1 and CDR2 encoded by the germline V gene are MNHEY and SVGAGI. V is trimmed back by 5 bases and J by 2 bases, and the junction contains 5 bases that no gene match accounts for. The CDR3 sequence holds 14 residues, the cysteine and phenylalanine included. Just CDR3 DNA is preserved here, 42 bases in frame from base 1. Ficoll-Paque density gradient centrifugation was the method used to isolate PBMCs. TCRdb records Illumina NovaSeq 6000 as the sequencer. TCRalpha and TCRbeta cDNA libraries were constructed by 5'RACE with constant-segment primers, with sample barcodes and unique molecular identifiers being introduced. Trizol reagent was used to extract RNA from every sample. Libraries were amplified in two PCR steps, with a second sample barcode and Illumina TruSeq adapters added in the second step. Sequencing of libraries was performed on an Illumina NovaSeq with 2 x 150 bp paired-end reads. Under the source paper's analysis protocol: Reads were demultiplexed and collapsed into UMI-guided consensus sequences with migec v1.2.7. Using mixcr v2.1.11, UMI consensuses were aligned to TRA and TRB V and J templates and then assembled into clonotypes. Clonotypes were classified as expanded or contracted when called significant by both edgeR and NoisET, with noise models trained on biological replicates. For edgeR calls, the cutoffs were a false discovery rate-adjusted p below 0.01 and a log2 fold-change threshold of 1. As an exploratory analysis of dynamics, max-normalized trajectories of the 1000 most abundant clonotypes were examined with PCA combined with hierarchical clustering. Separately sequenced CD4+ and CD8+ repertoires were used to assign a CD4 or CD8 phenotype to each responding clone. The public reads were quality trimmed at Q25 with fastp and then assembled into clones with MiXCR by TCRdb, keeping productive beta chains. One record per CDR3 amino acid sequence lists the most common genes and DNA. TCRdb, rather than the study authors, made the V and J calls. The sample table lists 250,000 to 350,000 distinct CDR3 sequences, roughly 21% of them with a count of one. Of the sample, 20% to 25% falls within the top ten clones.

The data originate from a study of T-cell memory formation after mild COVID-19 (TCRdb year 2021). About the full investigation: Most TCR sequence clusters were specific to one of the two donors. In a couple of donors, T-cell clones that expanded and contracted after mild COVID-19 were followed by sequencing TCRalpha and TCRbeta repertoires longitudinally. The cohort was made up of two young adult volunteers, one female and one male, who were previously healthy. Overall study results and their limits: The second-wave clones that peaked on day 37 were not confirmed to be SARS-CoV-2 specific. Only a couple of mild cases were covered by the study, and larger cohorts that include severe cases with pre-infection samples were considered necessary. Contracting CD4+ clones turned up mainly in the CM and EM memory subsets, whereas EMRA was where CD8+ clones were enriched. Balanced CD4/CD8 phenotypes were observed for clones contracting from day 15 to 85, whereas a bias towards CD4+ was observed for a second wave of clones expanding from day 15 to 37. Some responding clones were found in pre-infection memory, which suggests that pre-existing cross-reactive memory T cells took part in the SARS-CoV-2 response.

The sequenced sample was PBMCs or a T cell subset sorted from them (not recorded which). Here the chain combines TRBV6-5 and TRBJ2-7, and 8 bases in between align with TRBD2. This clonotype was obtained from a man between 18 and 35 years old who had mild COVID-19 (a few samples of this study predate the infection). The sample titles of this study are shuffled in the database, so cell type and time point are left out; the donor was told from shared clones. The CDR3 protein: CASSDGGAPYEQYF. The base sequence is TGTGCCAGCAGTGACGGGGGGGCCCCCTACGAGCAGTACTTC.